A single sample gave rise to the 5 T cell receptor beta chains below, sequenced in a study of T-cell memory formation after mild COVID-19. From the 5' RACE reads, TCRdb called clonotypes with MiXCR, one entry per CDR3 protein. The table lists 150,000 to 200,000 distinct CDR3 sequences, 16% of them singletons. The sample was PBMCs or a T cell subset sorted from them (not recorded which). All receptors derive from an adult woman who had mild COVID-19 (a few samples of this study predate the infection). Cell type and time point are not known.

This clonotype was found a few times. This sequence joins TRBV29-1 and TRBJ2-7; no definite D call. This CDR3 is 11 amino acids long. Germline V gives CDR1 SQVTM, CDR2 ANQGSEA. The V and J ends lost 6 bases and 0 bases respectively, with 6 bases between them. The CDR3 bases are TGCAGCGTGGGCACCTCCTACGAGCAGTACTTC. It yields the protein CSVGTSYEQYF.

This sequence joins TRBV27 and TRBJ2-3, with D perhaps matching TRBD2 (6 bases). Looked up from germline, CDR1 is MNHEY and CDR2 is SMNVEV (reference sequence). V lost 6 bases, J lost 6 bases, and 16 bases lay in between. The length of the CDR3 is 14 residues. CDR3 sequence: CASSLRWDFDTQYF. The CDR3 DNA reads as TGTGCCAGCAGCCTACGGTGGGACTTTGATACGCAGTATTTT.

This clonotype was observed a single time. The V call is TRBV20-1, the J call TRBJ2-1, with 9 bases lining up with TRBD2. The germline gives CDR1 DFQATT, CDR2 SNEGSKA (reference sequence). The CDR3 is 16 amino acids. With V trimmed by 5 bases and J by 0 bases, 8 bases remained unmatched. CDR3 in DNA: TGCAGTGCTGTTACTAGCGGGCCTAGCTCCTACAATGAGCAGTTCTTC. Translation gives CSAVTSGPSSYNEQFF.

A few counts support this clonotype. The genes are TRBV7-2 and TRBJ2-5; TRBD1 might be the D (6 bases). This CDR3 is built from 13 residues. CDR1 and CDR2 (germline): SGHTA, FQGNSA. Trimming took off 5 bases at V and 7 bases at J, with 14 bases between the two ends. The CDR3 here is CASSATGKVTQYF. CDR3 nucleotide sequence: TGTGCCAGCAGCGCTACAGGGAAGGTGACCCAGTACTTC.

This clonotype appeared a few times. The CDR3 carries no conserved terminal phenylalanine or tryptophan, so it likely arises from a read error. It is unclear where the CDR3 begins or ends on the DNA, so no DNA is shown, and the CDR3 is as TCRdb lists it. The J gene is TRBJ1-4, the V gene TRBV20-1. Looked up from germline, CDR1 is DFQATT and CDR2 is SNEGSKA (reference sequence). The CDR3 has 14 amino acids, counting both end residues. CDR3 sequence reads: CSADTNLPASPSPP.